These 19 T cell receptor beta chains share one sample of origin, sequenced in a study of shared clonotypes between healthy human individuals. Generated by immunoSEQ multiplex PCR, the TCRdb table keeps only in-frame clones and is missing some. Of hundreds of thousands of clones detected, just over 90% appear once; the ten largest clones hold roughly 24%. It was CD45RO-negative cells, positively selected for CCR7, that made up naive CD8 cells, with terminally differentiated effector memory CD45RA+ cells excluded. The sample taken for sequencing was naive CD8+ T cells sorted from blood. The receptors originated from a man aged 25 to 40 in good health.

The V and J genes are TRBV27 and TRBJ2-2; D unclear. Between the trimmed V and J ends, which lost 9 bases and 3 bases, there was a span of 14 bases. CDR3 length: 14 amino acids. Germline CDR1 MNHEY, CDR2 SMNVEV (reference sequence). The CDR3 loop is CASHPERDTGELFF. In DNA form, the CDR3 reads TGTGCCAGTCACCCGGAACGGGACACCGGGGAGCTGTTTTTT.

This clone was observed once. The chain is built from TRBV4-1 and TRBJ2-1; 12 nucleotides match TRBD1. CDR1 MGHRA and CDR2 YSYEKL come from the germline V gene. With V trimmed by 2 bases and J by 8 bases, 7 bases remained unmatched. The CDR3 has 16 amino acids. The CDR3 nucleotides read TGCGCCAGCAGCCAACGGGACAGGGGGCTTCTGGATGAGCAGTTCTTC. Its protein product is CASSQRDRGLLDEQFF.

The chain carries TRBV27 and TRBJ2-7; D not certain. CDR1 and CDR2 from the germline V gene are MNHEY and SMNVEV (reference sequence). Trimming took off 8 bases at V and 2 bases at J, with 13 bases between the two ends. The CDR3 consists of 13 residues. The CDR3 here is CASAPRNTYEQYF. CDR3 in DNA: TGTGCCAGCGCTCCCAGGAATACCTACGAGCAGTACTTC.

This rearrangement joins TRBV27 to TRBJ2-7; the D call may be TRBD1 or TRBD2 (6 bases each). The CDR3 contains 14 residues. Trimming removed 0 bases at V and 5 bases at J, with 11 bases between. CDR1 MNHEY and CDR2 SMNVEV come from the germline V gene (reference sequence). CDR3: CASSLSRGPNEQYF. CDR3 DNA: TGTGCCAGCAGTTTATCACGGGGGCCAAACGAGCAGTACTTC.

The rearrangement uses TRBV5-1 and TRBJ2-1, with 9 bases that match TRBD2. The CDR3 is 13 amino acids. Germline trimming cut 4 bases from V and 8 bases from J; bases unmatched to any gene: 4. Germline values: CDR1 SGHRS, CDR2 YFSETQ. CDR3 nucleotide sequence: TGCGCCAGCAGCGGAACTAGCGGGCATGAGCAGTTCTTC. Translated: CASSGTSGHEQFF.

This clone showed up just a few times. The CDR3 DNA reads as TGTGCCAGCAGAGGAGAGACCCAGTACTTC. This translates into CASRGETQYF. This chain joins TRBV14 and TRBJ2-5, with D uncertain. CDR1 and CDR2 from the germline V gene are SGHDN and FVKESK. The ends were cut back, 6 bases at V and 4 bases at J, with 3 bases in the middle. The length of the CDR3 is 10 residues.

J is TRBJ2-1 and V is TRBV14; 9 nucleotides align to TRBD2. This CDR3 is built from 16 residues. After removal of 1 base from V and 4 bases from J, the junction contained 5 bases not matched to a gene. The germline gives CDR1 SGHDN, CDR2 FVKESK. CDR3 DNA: TGTGCCAGCAGCCAAGGAACTAGCGGGTGGTACAATGAGCAGTTCTTC. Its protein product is CASSQGTSGWYNEQFF.

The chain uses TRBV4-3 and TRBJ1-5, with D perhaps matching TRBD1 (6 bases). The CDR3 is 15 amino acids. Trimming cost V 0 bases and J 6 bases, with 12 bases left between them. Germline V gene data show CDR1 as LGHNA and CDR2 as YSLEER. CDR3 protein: CASSQDRGNSQPQHF. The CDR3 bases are TGCGCCAGCAGCCAAGACAGGGGAAACTCTCAGCCCCAGCATTTT.

The CDR3 DNA follows: TGCAGCGTCGTTGGGACTAGCGGGAGGGCCTATGAGCAGTTCTTC. It translates to CSVVGTSGRAYEQFF. V gene TRBV29-1 combines with J gene TRBJ2-1, with 16 positions matching TRBD2. Losses at the gene ends were 6 bases for V and 8 bases for J; bases not matched to a gene: 7. In germline, CDR1 is SQVTM, CDR2 ANQGSEA. The CDR3 runs to 15 residues.

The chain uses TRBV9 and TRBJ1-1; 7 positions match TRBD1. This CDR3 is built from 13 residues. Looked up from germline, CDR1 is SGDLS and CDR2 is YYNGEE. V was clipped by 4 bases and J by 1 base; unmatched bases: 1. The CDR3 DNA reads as TGTGCCAGCAGCCAGGGGGGGAACACTGAAGCTTTCTTT. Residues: CASSQGGNTEAFF.

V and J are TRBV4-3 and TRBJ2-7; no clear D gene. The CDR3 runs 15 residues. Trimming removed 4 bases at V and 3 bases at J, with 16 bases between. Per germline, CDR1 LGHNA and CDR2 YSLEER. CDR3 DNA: TGCGCCAGCAGCCCCAGTTTCTTAGCCGTCTACGAGCAGTACTTC. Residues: CASSPSFLAVYEQYF.

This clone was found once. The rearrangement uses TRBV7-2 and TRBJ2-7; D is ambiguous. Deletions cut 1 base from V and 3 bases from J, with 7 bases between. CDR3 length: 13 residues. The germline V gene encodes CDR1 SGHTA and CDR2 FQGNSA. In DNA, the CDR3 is TGTGCCAGCAGCTTAGATTGGAGCTACGAGCAGTACTTC. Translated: CASSLDWSYEQYF.

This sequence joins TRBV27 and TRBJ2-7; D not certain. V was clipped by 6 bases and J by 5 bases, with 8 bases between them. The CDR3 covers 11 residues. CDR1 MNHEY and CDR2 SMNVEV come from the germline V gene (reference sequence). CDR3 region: CASSRFNEQYF. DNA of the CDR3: TGTGCCAGCAGCAGGTTTAACGAGCAGTACTTC.

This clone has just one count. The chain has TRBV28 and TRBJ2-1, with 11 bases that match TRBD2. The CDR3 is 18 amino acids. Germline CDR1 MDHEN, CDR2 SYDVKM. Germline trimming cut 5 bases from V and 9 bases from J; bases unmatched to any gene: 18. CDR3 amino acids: CASSHLLTSGSLGPEQFF. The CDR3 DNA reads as TGTGCCAGCAGTCATCTTCTTACTAGCGGGAGCCTGGGACCTGAGCAGTTCTTC. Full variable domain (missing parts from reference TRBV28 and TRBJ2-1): DVKVTQSSRYLVKRTGEKVFLECVQDMDHENMFWYRQDPGLGLRLIYFSYDVKMKEKGDIPEGYSVSREKKERFSLILESASTNQTSMYLCASSHLLTSGSLGPEQFFGPGTRLTVL.

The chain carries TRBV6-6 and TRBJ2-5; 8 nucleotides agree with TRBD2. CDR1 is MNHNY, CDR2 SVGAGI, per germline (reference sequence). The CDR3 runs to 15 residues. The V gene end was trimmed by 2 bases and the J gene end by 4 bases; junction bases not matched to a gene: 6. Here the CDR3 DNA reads TGTGCCAGCAGTTACATAGCGGGATCGGCAGAGACCCAGTACTTC. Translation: CASSYIAGSAETQYF.

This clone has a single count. CDR3 sequence: CASSHKTGVGETQYF. DNA of the CDR3: TGCGCCAGCAGCCATAAGACAGGGGTCGGGGAGACCCAGTACTTC. The chain links TRBV4-3 to TRBJ2-5, with 8 positions matching TRBD1. This CDR3 spans 15 amino acids. The V and J ends lost 3 bases and 5 bases, in that order; junction bases with no gene match: 8. Germline V gene sequence: CDR1 LGHNA, CDR2 YSLEER.

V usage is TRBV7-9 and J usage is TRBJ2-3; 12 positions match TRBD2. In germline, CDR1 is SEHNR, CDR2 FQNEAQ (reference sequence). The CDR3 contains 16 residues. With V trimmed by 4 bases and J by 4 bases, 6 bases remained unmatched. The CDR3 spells CASSSTSGSLPDTQYF. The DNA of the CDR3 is TGTGCCAGCAGCTCGACTAGCGGGAGTCTCCCAGATACGCAGTATTTT.

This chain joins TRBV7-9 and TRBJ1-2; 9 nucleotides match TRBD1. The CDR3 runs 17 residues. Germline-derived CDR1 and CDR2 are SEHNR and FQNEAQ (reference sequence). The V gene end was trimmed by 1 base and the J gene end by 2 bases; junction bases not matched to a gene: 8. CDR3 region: CASSLVGGQGPNYGYTF. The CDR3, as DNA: TGTGCCAGCAGCTTAGTTGGGGGACAGGGTCCCAACTATGGCTACACCTTC.

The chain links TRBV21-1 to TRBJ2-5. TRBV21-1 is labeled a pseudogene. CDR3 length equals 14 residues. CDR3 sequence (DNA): TGTGCCAGCAGCAAACAGCTCGAAATTTCGACCCAGTACTTC. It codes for CASSKQLEISTQYF.